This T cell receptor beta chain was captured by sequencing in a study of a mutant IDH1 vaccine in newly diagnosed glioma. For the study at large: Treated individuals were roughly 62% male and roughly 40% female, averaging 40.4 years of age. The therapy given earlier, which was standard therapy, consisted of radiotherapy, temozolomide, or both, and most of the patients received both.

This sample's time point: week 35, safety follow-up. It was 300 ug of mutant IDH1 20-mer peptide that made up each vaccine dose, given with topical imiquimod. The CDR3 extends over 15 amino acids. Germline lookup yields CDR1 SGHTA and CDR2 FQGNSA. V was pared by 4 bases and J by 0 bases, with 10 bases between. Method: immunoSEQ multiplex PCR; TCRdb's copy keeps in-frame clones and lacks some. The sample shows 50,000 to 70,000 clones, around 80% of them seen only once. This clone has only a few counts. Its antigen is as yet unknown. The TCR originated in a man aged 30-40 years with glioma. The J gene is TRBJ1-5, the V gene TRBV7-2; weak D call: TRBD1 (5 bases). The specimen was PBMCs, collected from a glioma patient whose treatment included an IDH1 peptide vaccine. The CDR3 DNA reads TGTGCCAGCAGCTGGACGGGGACTAGCAATCAGCCCCAGCATTTT. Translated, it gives CASSWTGTSNQPQHF. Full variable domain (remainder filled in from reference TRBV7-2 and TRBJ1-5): GAGVSQSPSNKVTEKGKDVELRCDPISGHTALYWYRQSLGQGLEFLIYFQGNSAPDKSGLPSDRFSAERTGGSVSTLTIQRTQQEDSAVYLCASSWTGTSNQPQHFGDGTRLSIL.